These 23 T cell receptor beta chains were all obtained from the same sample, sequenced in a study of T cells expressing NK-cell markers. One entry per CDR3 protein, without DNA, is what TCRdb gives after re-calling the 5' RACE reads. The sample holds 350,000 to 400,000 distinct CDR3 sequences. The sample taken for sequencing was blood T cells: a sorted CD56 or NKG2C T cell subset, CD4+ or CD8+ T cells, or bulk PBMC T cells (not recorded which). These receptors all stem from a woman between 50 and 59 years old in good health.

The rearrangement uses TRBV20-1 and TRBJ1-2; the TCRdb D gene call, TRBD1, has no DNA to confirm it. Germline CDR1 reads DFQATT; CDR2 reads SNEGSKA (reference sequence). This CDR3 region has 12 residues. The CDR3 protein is CSARVRDGGYTF.

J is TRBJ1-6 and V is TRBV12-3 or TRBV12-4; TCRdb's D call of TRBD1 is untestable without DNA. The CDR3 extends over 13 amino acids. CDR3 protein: CASSDSYNSPLHF.

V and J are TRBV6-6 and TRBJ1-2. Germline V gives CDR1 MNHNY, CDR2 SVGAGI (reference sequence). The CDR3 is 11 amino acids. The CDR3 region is CASSPSYGYTF.

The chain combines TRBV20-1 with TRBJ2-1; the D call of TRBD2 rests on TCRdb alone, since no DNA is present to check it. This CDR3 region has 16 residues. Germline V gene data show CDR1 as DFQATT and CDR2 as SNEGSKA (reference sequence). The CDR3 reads CSAMAGVLIIGNEQFF.

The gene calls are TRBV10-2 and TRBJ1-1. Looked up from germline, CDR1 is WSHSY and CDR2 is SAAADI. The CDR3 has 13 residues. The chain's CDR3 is CASSEKRNTEAFF.

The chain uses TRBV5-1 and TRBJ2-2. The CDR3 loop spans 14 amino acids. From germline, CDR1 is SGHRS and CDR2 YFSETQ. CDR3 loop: CASSLVLGSGELFF.

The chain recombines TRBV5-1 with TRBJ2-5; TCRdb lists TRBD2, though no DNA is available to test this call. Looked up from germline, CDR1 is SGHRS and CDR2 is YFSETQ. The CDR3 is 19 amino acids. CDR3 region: CASSPDLGTSGSRAETQYF.

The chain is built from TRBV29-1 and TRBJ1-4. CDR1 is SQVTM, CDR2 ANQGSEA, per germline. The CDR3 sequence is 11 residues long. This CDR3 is CSVADNEKLFF.

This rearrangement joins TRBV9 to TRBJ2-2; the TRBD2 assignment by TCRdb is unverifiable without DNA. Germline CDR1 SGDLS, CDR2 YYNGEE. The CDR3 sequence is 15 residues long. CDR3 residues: CASTPGEGRTGELFF.

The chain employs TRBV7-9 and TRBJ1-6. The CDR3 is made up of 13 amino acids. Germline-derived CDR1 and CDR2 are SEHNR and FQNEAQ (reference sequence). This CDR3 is CASSRGEDSPLHF. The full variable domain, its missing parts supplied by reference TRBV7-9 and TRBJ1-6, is DTGVSQNPRHKITKRGQNVTFRCDPISEHNRLYWYRQTLGQGPEFLTYFQNEAQLEKSRLLSDRFSAERPKGSFSTLEIQRTEQGDSAMYLCASSRGEDSPLHFGNGTRLTVT.

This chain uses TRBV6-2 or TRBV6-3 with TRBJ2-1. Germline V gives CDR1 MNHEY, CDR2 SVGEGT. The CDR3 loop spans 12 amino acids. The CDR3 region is CASKRDTNEQFF.

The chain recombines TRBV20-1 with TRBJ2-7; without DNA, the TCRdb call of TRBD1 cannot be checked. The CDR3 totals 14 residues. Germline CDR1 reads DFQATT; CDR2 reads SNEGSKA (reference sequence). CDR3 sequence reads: CSAVQGVMAYEQYF.

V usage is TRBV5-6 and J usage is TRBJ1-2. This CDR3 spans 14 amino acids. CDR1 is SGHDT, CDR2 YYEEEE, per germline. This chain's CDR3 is CASSLGNLQNGYTF.

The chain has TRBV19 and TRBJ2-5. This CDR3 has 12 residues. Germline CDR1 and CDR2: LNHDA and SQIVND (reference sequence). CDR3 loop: CASSMRQETQYF.

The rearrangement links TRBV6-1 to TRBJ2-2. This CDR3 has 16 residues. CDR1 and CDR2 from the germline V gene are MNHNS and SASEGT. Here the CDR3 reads CASSPRGALYTGELFF.

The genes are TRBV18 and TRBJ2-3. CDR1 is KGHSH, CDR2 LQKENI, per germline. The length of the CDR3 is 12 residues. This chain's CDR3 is CASSPRDDTQYF.

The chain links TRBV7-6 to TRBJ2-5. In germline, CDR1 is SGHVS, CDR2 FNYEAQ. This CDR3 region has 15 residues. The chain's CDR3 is CASSLAPAHRETQYF.

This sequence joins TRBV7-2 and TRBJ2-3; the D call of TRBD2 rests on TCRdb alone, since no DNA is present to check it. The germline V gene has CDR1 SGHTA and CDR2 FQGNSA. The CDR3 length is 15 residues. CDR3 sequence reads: CASSFTSGTGDTQYF.

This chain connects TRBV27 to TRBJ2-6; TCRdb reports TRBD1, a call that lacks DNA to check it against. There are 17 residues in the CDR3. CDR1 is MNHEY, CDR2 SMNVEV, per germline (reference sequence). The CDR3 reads CASTHPSGGSGANVLTF.

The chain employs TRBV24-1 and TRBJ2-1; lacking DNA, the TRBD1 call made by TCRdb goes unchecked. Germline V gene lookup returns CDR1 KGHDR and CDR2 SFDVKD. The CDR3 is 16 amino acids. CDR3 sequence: CATSDQTVSLTNEQFF.

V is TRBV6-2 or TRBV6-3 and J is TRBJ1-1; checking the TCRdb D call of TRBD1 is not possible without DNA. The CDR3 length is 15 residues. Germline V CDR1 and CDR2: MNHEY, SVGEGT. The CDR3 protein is CASSRPGTGSVEAFF.

The CDR3 loop is CASSVDGSEKLFF. V is TRBV9 and J is TRBJ1-4. The CDR3 is 13 amino acids. CDR1 is SGDLS, CDR2 YYNGEE, per germline.

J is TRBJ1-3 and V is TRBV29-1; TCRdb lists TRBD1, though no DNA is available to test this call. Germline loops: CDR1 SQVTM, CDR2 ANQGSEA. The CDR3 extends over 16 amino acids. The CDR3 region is CSVTRGTGIGGNTIYF.